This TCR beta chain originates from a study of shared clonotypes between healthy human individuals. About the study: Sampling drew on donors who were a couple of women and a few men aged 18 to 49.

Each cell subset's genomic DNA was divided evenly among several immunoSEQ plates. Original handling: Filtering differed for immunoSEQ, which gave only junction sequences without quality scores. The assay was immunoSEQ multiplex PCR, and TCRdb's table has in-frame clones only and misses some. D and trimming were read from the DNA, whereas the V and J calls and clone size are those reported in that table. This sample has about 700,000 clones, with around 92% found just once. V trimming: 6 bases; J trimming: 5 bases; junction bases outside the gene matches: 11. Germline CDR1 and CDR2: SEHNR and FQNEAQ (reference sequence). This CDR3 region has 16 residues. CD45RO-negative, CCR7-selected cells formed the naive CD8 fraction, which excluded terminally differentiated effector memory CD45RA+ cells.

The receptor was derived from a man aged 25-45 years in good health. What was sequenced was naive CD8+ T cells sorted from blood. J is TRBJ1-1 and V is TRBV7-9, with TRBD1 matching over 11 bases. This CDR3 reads CASSAGTGGTRTEAFF. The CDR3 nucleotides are TGTGCCAGCAGTGCCGGGACAGGGGGGACGAGGACTGAAGCTTTCTTT. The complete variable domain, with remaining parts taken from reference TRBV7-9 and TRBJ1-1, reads DTGVSQNPRHKITKRGQNVTFRCDPISEHNRLYWYRQTLGQGPEFLTYFQNEAQLEKSRLLSDRFSAERPKGSFSTLEIQRTEQGDSAMYLCASSAGTGGTRTEAFFGQGTRLTVV.